This is a list of T cell receptor beta chains from one sample in a study of graft-versus-host responses after intestinal transplantation. Libraries were prepared by immunoSEQ multiplex PCR; TCRdb keeps only in-frame clonotypes and omits some of them. The table lists 7,500 to 10,000 clones, 86% of them singletons. The sample here was ileum tissue, taken approximately 700 days after intestinal transplantation. These receptor sequences come from a human patient who received an intestinal transplant, so some T cells may come from the graft donor. Each CDR3 is given with its conserved first and last residue. D genes are given only for firm matches. Size is stated for part of the rows, as once, few or many counts, or as a class when the clone is expanded.

J | size | D | V | CDR3 | DNA
TRBJ1-1 | . | TRBD1 | TRBV6-5 | CASSRQGEAFF | TGTGCCAGCAGTCGACAGGGGGAGGCTTTCTTT
TRBJ2-1 | . | . | TRBV11-1 | CASSLEVPPYNEQFF | TGTGCCAGCAGCTTAGAAGTTCCCCCCTACAATGAGCAGTTCTTC
TRBJ2-5 | . | . | TRBV4-2 | CASSQGGVQETQYF | TGTGCCAGCAGCCAAGGCGGGGTACAAGAGACCCAGTACTTC
TRBJ2-5 | . | . | TRBV7-9 | CASSLGTGRETQYF | TGTGCCAGCAGCTTAGGTACAGGGCGAGAGACCCAGTACTTC
TRBJ1-4 | once | . | TRBV5-1 | CASSLDGKLFF | TGCGCCAGCAGCTTAGATGGAAAACTGTTTTTT
TRBJ1-1 | . | . | TRBV27 | CASSFLGANTEAFF | TGTGCCAGCAGTTTCCTGGGCGCGAACACTGAAGCTTTCTTT
TRBJ1-5 | . | TRBD1 | TRBV6-4 | CASRPPGQALQPQHF | TGTGCCAGCAGACCACCGGGACAGGCTCTCCAGCCCCAGCATTTT
TRBJ1-6 | . | . | TRBV7-9 | CASSLALFLPGRKDSPLHF | TGTGCCAGCAGCTTAGCCCTCTTCCTACCGGGACGGAAGGATTCACCCCTCCACTTT
TRBJ2-7 | . | . | TRBV12-5 | CASGLTDRTLSYEQYF | TGTGCTAGTGGTCTTACTGACCGGACCCTCAGCTACGAGCAGTACTTC
TRBJ1-6 | . | TRBD1 | TRBV6-5 | CASSTMTGGDSPPHF | TGTGCCAGCAGTACGATGACAGGGGGCGATTCACCCCCCCACTTT
TRBJ1-6 | once | . | TRBV27 | CASSISGTFLSALHF | TGTGCCAGCAGTATTTCAGGGACTTTCCTTTCAGCCCTCCACTTT
TRBJ1-4 | . | TRBD1 | TRBV28 | CASSGTEPARTNEKLFF | TGTGCCAGCAGCGGGACAGAGCCCGCCCGAACTAATGAAAAACTGTTTTTT
TRBJ1-2 | . | . | TRBV12-5 | CASGFGANYGYTF | TGTGCTAGTGGTTTTGGAGCTAACTATGGCTACACCTTC
TRBJ1-1 | . | TRBD1 | TRBV10-1 | CASSAGTVEEAFF | TGCGCCAGCAGTGCCGGGACAGTCGAGGAAGCTTTCTTT
TRBJ2-2 | . | TRBD2 | TRBV7-6 | CASSSTGLEAGELFF | TGTGCCAGCAGCTCCACGGGACTAGAAGCCGGGGAGCTGTTTTTT
TRBJ2-7 | few | . | TRBV4-2 | CASSRSSEPYEQYF | TGTGCCAGCAGCCGCTCTAGCGAGCCCTACGAGCAGTACTTC
TRBJ1-1 | . | . | TRBV6-5 | CASSYIGGDTEAFF | TGTGCCAGCAGTTATATTGGAGGAGACACTGAAGCTTTCTTT
TRBJ2-1 | . | . | TRBV4-2 | CASSQGVRGTEQFF | TGTGCCAGCAGCCAAGGGGTTAGGGGAACTGAGCAGTTCTTC
TRBJ2-5 | . | . | TRBV9 | CASSVGGEKSETQYF | TGTGCCAGCAGCGTAGGTGGGGAGAAGTCGGAGACCCAGTACTTC
TRBJ2-7 | . | . | TRBV2 | CASSEGTAPYEQYF | TGTGCCAGCAGTGAAGGGACCGCTCCCTACGAGCAGTACTTC
TRBJ2-3 | . | . | TRBV4-1 | CASSQDRTPSTDTQYF | TGCGCCAGCAGCCAAGATCGGACCCCGAGCACAGATACGCAGTATTTT
TRBJ1-2 | few | . | TRBV28 | CASTTGYGYTF | TGTGCCAGCACCACAGGGTATGGCTACACCTTC
TRBJ1-6 | . | . | TRBV6-5 | CASGRSREGSPLHF | TGTGCCAGCGGGCGGTCCAGGGAAGGCTCACCCCTCCACTTT
TRBJ2-2 | . | . | TRBV7-9 | CASSLVEPGELFF | TGTGCCAGCAGCTTAGTAGAACCCGGGGAGCTGTTTTTT
TRBJ2-5 | once | . | TRBV6-6 | CATTPGTWETQYF | TGTGCCACTACCCCCGGGACGTGGGAGACCCAGTACTTC
TRBJ2-1 | . | TRBD2 | TRBV4-1 | CASSQELSGRRNEQFF | TGCGCCAGCAGCCAAGAACTTAGCGGGAGACGGAATGAGCAGTTCTTC
TRBJ1-2 | . | TRBD1 | TRBV28 | CASIGQGGYNYGYTF | TGTGCCAGCATTGGACAGGGTGGTTACAACTATGGCTACACCTTC
TRBJ2-7 | . | . | TRBV6-5 | CASSSPWTGSYEQYF | TGTGCCAGCAGTTCCCCATGGACGGGCTCCTACGAGCAGTACTTC
TRBJ1-5 | . | . | TRBV30 | CAWSGGGGQPQHF | TGTGCCTGGAGTGGGGGCGGGGGGCAGCCCCAGCATTTT
TRBJ2-5 | once | . | TRBV12-5 | CASGPEGGQGTQYF | TGTGCTAGTGGGCCCGAGGGGGGGCAGGGGACCCAGTACTTC
TRBJ2-7 | once | TRBD2 | TRBV19 | CASSIVLAGFSYEQYF | TGTGCCAGTAGTATAGTCCTAGCGGGTTTTTCCTACGAGCAGTACTTC
TRBJ2-3 | . | TRBD2 | TRBV9 | CASSVVAGVPDTQYF | TGTGCCAGCAGCGTAGTGGCGGGAGTACCAGATACGCAGTATTTT
TRBJ1-5 | . | . | TRBV19 | CASSRIDGGGWGQPQHF | TGTGCCAGTAGCAGGATCGACGGGGGAGGGTGGGGTCAGCCCCAGCATTTT
TRBJ2-4 | . | . | TRBV7-3 | CASSPRPRDIQYF | TGTGCCAGCAGCCCCCGGCCGCGGGACATTCAGTACTTC
TRBJ2-1 | . | . | TRBV21-1 | CASSRLANECNEQFF | TGTGCCAGCAGCAGACTAGCGAATGAGTGCAATGAGCAGTTCTTC
TRBJ2-7 | . | TRBD2 | TRBV10-2 | CASSGGGTRRIESPREQYF | TGCGCCAGCAGTGGCGGGGGGACACGGAGAATTGAGTCGCCACGCGAGCAGTACTTC
TRBJ2-7 | few | . | TRBV27 | CASSLSGGGHYEQYF | TGTGCCAGCAGTTTATCGGGGGGGGGCCACTACGAGCAGTACTTC
TRBJ2-1 | . | . | TRBV27 | CASSWATPYNEQFF | TGTGCCAGCTCTTGGGCAACCCCGTACAATGAGCAGTTCTTC
TRBJ2-2 | . | TRBD2 | TRBV30 | CAWSREGRTGELFF | TGTGCCTGGAGCCGGGAGGGCCGGACGGGGGAGCTGTTTTTT
TRBJ2-5 | . | TRBD2 | TRBV11-2 | CASSFRTSGAETQYF | TGTGCCAGCAGCTTCCGGACTAGCGGGGCCGAGACCCAGTACTTC
TRBJ2-2 | . | . | TRBV6-4 | CATWRGAGELFF | TGTGCCACCTGGAGAGGGGCCGGGGAGCTGTTTTTT
TRBJ1-6 | . | . | TRBV5-4 | CASSLGPNNLHF | TGTGCCAGCAGCTTGGGGCCAAACAACCTCCACTTT
TRBJ2-3 | . | . | TRBV18 | CASSPPTDTQYF | TGTGCCAGCTCACCACCGACAGATACGCAGTATTTT
TRBJ2-1 | . | TRBD2 | TRBV2 | CASTTSGNAYNEQFF | TGTGCCAGCACCACTAGCGGAAATGCCTACAATGAGCAGTTCTTC
TRBJ2-1 | . | TRBD1 | TRBV5-5 | CASSSEGQGLYNEQFF | TGTGCCAGCAGCTCCGAGGGACAGGGGCTTTACAATGAGCAGTTCTTC
TRBJ2-7 | . | . | TRBV7-9 | CASSLSAGGGGEQYF | TGTGCCAGCAGCTTATCCGCTGGGGGCGGCGGCGAGCAGTACTTC
TRBJ2-7 | . | . | TRBV10-3 | CAISDSVGEQYF | TGTGCCATCAGTGATTCGGTCGGCGAGCAGTACTTC
TRBJ1-6 | once | . | TRBV2 | CASSEPYNSPLHF | TGTGCCAGCAGTGAGCCCTATAATTCACCCCTCCACTTT
TRBJ1-2 | . | TRBD1 | TRBV6-5 | CASRTGQGNYGYTF | TGTGCCAGCAGAACAGGACAGGGGAACTATGGCTACACCTTC
TRBJ1-4 | . | . | TRBV28 | CASSPPEGWGASWGKLFF | TGTGCCAGCAGTCCGCCCGAGGGCTGGGGGGCAAGTTGGGGAAAACTGTTTTTT
TRBJ2-7 | . | TRBD1 | TRBV5-1 | CASSPRTGGLEQYF | TGCGCCAGCAGCCCAAGGACAGGGGGCCTCGAGCAGTACTTC
TRBJ2-7 | . | TRBD2 | TRBV18 | CASSPPRLTGGREQYF | TGTGCCAGCTCACCACCACGACTTACGGGGGGGCGCGAGCAGTACTTC
TRBJ2-5 | . | TRBD1 | TRBV5-4 | CASSLGAGGPQETQYF | TGTGCCAGCAGCTTGGGGGCAGGGGGACCTCAAGAGACCCAGTACTTC
TRBJ2-1 | few | TRBD2 | TRBV4-2 | CASSLAGGGAVDEQFF | TGTGCCAGCTCTCTCGCGGGCGGGGGGGCCGTCGATGAGCAGTTCTTC
TRBJ2-5 | . | TRBD1 | TRBV4-2 | CASTRTGPRTVETQYF | TGTGCCAGCACACGGACAGGGCCTAGGACAGTAGAGACCCAGTACTTC